The clone carrying this T cell receptor beta chain was observed a single time. The sample is drawn from a study of OX40 agonist ivuxolimab in advanced cancers. Across the whole study: Hepatocellular carcinoma, melanoma, renal cell or head and neck cancer affected the dose-escalation patients.

Germline values: CDR1 LNHNV, CDR2 YYDKDF (reference sequence). V lost 8 bases, J lost 6 bases, and 7 bases stayed unmatched. The CDR3 is made up of 14 amino acids. Sequencing used immunoSEQ multiplex PCR; TCRdb keeps in-frame clones, though not all of them. The data hold under 100,000 clones, with 75% to 90% observed a single time. The rearrangement links TRBV15 to TRBJ1-4; TRBD1 aligns across 9 bases. This clonotype was sampled from an adult with an advanced solid tumor such as melanoma, head and neck, liver or kidney cancer. This material consisted of CD4+ or CD8+ T cells sorted from blood, taken in a trial of the OX40 agonist ivuxolimab. The CDR3 DNA reads as TGTGCCACCCAGACAGGGGGTTTTTATGAAAAACTGTTTTTT. It encodes CATQTGGFYEKLFF.